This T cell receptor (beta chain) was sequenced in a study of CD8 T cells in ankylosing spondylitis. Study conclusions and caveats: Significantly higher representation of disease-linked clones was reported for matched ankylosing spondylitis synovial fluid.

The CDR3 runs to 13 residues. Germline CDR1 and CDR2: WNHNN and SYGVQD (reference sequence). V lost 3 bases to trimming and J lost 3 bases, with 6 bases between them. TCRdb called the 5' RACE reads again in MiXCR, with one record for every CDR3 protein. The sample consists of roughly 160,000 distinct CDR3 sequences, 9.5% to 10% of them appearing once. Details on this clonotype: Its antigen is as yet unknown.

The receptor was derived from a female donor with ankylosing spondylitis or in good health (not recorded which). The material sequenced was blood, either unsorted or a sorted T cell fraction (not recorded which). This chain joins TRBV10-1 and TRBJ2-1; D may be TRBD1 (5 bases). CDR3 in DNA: TGCGCCAGCAGTGAAGGGGACTACAATGAGCAGTTCTTC. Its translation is CASSEGDYNEQFF.